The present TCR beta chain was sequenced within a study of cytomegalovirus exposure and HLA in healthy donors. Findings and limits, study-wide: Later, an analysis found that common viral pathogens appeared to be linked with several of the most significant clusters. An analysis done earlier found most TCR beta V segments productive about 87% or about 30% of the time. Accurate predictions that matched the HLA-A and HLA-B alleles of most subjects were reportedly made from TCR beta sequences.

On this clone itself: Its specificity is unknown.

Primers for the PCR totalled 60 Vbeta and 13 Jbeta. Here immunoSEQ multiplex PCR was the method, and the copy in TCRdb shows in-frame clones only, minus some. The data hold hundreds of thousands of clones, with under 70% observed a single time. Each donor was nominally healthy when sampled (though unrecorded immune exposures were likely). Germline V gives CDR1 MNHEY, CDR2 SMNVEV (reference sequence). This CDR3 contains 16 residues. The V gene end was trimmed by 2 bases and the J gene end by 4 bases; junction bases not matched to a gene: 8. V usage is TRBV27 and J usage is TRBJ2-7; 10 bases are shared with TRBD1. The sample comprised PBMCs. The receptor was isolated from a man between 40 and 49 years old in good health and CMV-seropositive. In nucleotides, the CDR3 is TGTGCCAGCAGTTTAGGGCCGGGACAGGGGTTTTACGAGCAGTACTTC. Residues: CASSLGPGQGFYEQYF.